A single sample gave rise to the 16 T cell receptor beta chains below, sequenced in a study of shared clonotypes between healthy human individuals. Repertoires were generated with immunoSEQ multiplex PCR, while TCRdb's copy carries only in-frame clones and drops some. Counted here are about 490,000 clones, around 79% occurring once; the ten biggest clones make up about 12%. The sample taken for sequencing was PBMCs. All receptors come from a woman aged 40 to 50 in good health. Some clones in this sample may be carry-over from other donors' samples.

To note about this clone: Just one base apart from a much larger clone, this may be a read error. The J gene is TRBJ2-7, the V gene TRBV7-2, with TRBD2 matching over 10 bases. The CDR3 is 17 residues long. Germline assignment: CDR1 SGHTA and CDR2 FQGNSA. The DNA for the CDR3 is TGTGCCAGCAGCTCAGCACCATATAGCGGGAGGAGGTACGGGCAGTACTTC. Its protein product is CASSSAPYSGRRYGQYF. The full variable domain, in which reference TRBV7-2 and TRBJ2-7 provide the parts outside the CDR3, is GAGVSQSPSNKVTEKGKDVELRCDPISGHTALYWYRQSLGQGLEFLIYFQGNSAPDKSGLPSDRFSAERTGGSVSTLTIQRTQQEDSAVYLCASSSAPYSGRRYGQYFGPGTRLTVT.

The V gene is TRBV10-2, the J gene TRBJ2-7; maybe TRBD2 (5 bases). V lost 6 bases, J lost 6 bases, and 18 bases lay in between. CDR3 length: 14 residues. The germline CDR1 and CDR2 sequences are WSHSY and SAAADI. The DNA for the CDR3 is TGCGCCAGCAGATCAACAGCGGACTGGGTCGAGCAGTACTTC. Protein sequence: CASRSTADWVEQYF.

The chain carries TRBV7-9 and TRBJ1-1, with 10 bases identical to TRBD1. The J segment lost 4 bases and the V segment lost 5 bases, leaving 7 bases of the junction unmatched. The CDR3 is 15 residues long. Germline CDR1 reads SEHNR; CDR2 reads FQNEAQ (reference sequence). As DNA, the CDR3 is TGTGCCAGCAGCCTAAGACAGGGGGCGAGCACTGAAGCTTTCTTT. It yields the protein CASSLRQGASTEAFF.

V gene TRBV7-8 combines with J gene TRBJ2-1; 7 nucleotides match TRBD1. The J segment lost 7 bases and the V segment lost 7 bases, leaving 10 bases of the junction unmatched. The CDR3 runs to 14 residues. Germline CDR1 reads SGHVS; CDR2 reads FQNEAQ. The CDR3 DNA reads as TGTGCCAGCACCACAACGGGACAGTTGAATGAGCAGTTCTTC. Encoded protein: CASTTTGQLNEQFF.

The V gene is TRBV5-1, the J gene TRBJ2-2, with 7 bases lining up with TRBD1. V shed 4 bases and J 0 bases; nucleotides not matched to a gene: 6. The germline V gene encodes CDR1 SGHRS and CDR2 YFSETQ. This CDR3 has 16 residues. Here the CDR3 DNA reads TGCGCCAGCAGCCCAAGGACAGGTTCGAACACCGGGGAGCTGTTTTTT. Its protein product is CASSPRTGSNTGELFF.

The V call is TRBV7-2, the J call TRBJ2-5; D is perhaps TRBD2 (5 bases). This CDR3 has 14 residues. Germline loops: CDR1 SGHTA, CDR2 FQGNSA. The V end lost 2 bases, the J end lost 1 base, and 8 bases lay between the germline ends. CDR3 region: CASSLRTLQETQYF. In DNA, the CDR3 is TGTGCCAGCAGCTTACGGACTCTCCAAGAGACCCAGTACTTC. Supplemented by reference TRBV7-2 and TRBJ2-5, the full variable domain reads GAGVSQSPSNKVTEKGKDVELRCDPISGHTALYWYRQSLGQGLEFLIYFQGNSAPDKSGLPSDRFSAERTGGSVSTLTIQRTQQEDSAVYLCASSLRTLQETQYFGPGTRLLVL.

Many counts were recorded for this clone. The rearrangement uses TRBV7-6 and TRBJ2-3, with D possibly being TRBD2 (6 bases). Germline V gene data show CDR1 as SGHVS and CDR2 as FNYEAQ. Trimming stripped 2 bases from V and 0 bases from J, with 12 bases between. The CDR3 has 16 residues. CDR3 sequence: CASSLIGGKSTDTQYF. In DNA, the CDR3 is TGTGCCAGCAGCTTAATAGGCGGGAAGAGCACAGATACGCAGTATTTT.

Details on this clone: This may come from a read error, since a much larger clone is one base off. The V call is TRBV11-1, the J call TRBJ2-5; D gene uncertain. TRBJ2-7 matches the DNA end more closely, so the J call is doubtful. Germline CDR1 reads SGHAT; CDR2 reads FQDESV (reference sequence). There are 11 residues in the CDR3. For the CDR3, the DNA is TGTGCCAGCAGCTTAACCTACGAGCAGTACTTC. This gives the protein CASSLTYEQYF.

The rearrangement joins TRBV19 to TRBJ2-4; D perhaps matches TRBD2 (6 bases). CDR1 LNHDA and CDR2 SQIVND come from the germline V gene (reference sequence). The CDR3 runs 15 residues. Trimming pared 0 bases from V and 7 bases from J, leaving 13 bases between. The CDR3 loop reads CASSIEGGAWNIQYF. The CDR3 nucleotides are TGTGCCAGTAGTATAGAAGGAGGGGCTTGGAACATTCAGTACTTC.

The chain uses TRBV5-8 and TRBJ2-7; 16 nucleotides line up with TRBD2. J was trimmed by 7 bases and V by 4 bases; bases with no gene match: 14. The germline gives CDR1 SGHTS, CDR2 YDEGEE. This CDR3 is built from 18 residues. The CDR3 region has the DNA TGTGCCAGCAGCGCGGGACTAGCGGGAGGGAGAGCGATGTGGGAGCAGTACTTC. Translation gives CASSAGLAGGRAMWEQYF.

The sample holds one count of this clone. The chain uses TRBV9 and TRBJ1-2; perhaps TRBD1 as D (5 bases). Trimming took off 4 bases at V and 4 bases at J, with 20 bases between the two ends. CDR1 is SGDLS, CDR2 YYNGEE, per germline. The CDR3 sequence is 16 residues long. The CDR3 sequence is CASSFTPRDGGYGYTF. The CDR3 DNA reads as TGTGCCAGCAGCTTCACCCCACGGGACGGAGGCTATGGCTACACCTTC.

CDR3 protein: CASSPLSRAGEQFF. The CDR3 DNA is TGTGCCAGCAGCCCCCTCTCTCGGGCGGGTGAGCAGTTCTTC. The V and J genes are TRBV7-6 and TRBJ2-1; maybe TRBD2 (5 bases). Trimming left V 5 bases short and J 9 bases short, with 17 bases between. The CDR3 is made up of 14 amino acids. The germline V gene encodes CDR1 SGHVS and CDR2 FNYEAQ.

The V gene is TRBV4-1, the J gene TRBJ2-5; 12 bases align to TRBD2. The CDR3 is made up of 16 amino acids. In germline, CDR1 is MGHRA, CDR2 YSYEKL. The V gene end was trimmed by 5 bases and the J gene end by 2 bases; junction bases not matched to a gene: 6. The CDR3 nucleotides read TGCGCCAGCAGCGCGGGACTAGCGGGTGGGCAAGAGACCCAGTACTTC. It is translated as CASSAGLAGGQETQYF.

In its sample, this clone was seen once. Different DNA sequences within this sample yield the same CDR3. This chain connects TRBV28 to TRBJ2-3, with D perhaps TRBD1 or TRBD2 (5 bases each). From germline, CDR1 is MDHEN and CDR2 SYDVKM. CDR3 length: 14 amino acids. Trimming cost V 2 bases and J 0 bases, with 6 bases left between them. The CDR3 sequence: CASSLGGSTDTQYF. The CDR3 nucleotides read TGTGCCAGCAGTTTAGGGGGTAGCACAGATACGCAGTATTTT.

V usage is TRBV5-1 and J usage is TRBJ1-5; D is uncertain. The CDR3 length is 16 residues. From germline, CDR1 is SGHRS and CDR2 YFSETQ. V dropped 0 bases and J dropped 0 bases, with 10 bases sitting between them. The CDR3 nucleotides read TGCGCCAGCAGCTTGGGGGGAGATAATAGCAATCAGCCCCAGCATTTT. Protein: CASSLGGDNSNQPQHF.

The chain joins TRBV7-2 to TRBJ2-1, with TRBD2 identical over 8 bases. After removal of 1 base from V and 5 bases from J, the junction contained 7 bases not matched to a gene. The CDR3 contains 16 residues. Germline-derived CDR1 and CDR2 are SGHTA and FQGNSA. CDR3 protein: CASSLVGTSIDNEQFF. The CDR3 bases are TGTGCCAGCAGCTTAGTCGGGACTAGTATCGACAATGAGCAGTTCTTC.